A selection of T cell receptor beta chains follows, all from one sample in a study of T cell changes during pregnancy in multiple sclerosis. TCRdb keeps only in-frame clones here, not all; method: immunoSEQ multiplex PCR. The table shows more than 70,000 clones, with approximately 90% occurring only once. The sequences come from peripheral blood, collected before pregnancy. Receptors originate from a female donor with multiple sclerosis, enrolled in a pregnancy study. Each CDR3 is given with its conserved first and last residue. Each record gives: clone size, CDR3 length, J gene, V gene, D gene, CDR3 DNA, CDR3 protein. D genes are given only for firm matches. Clone size is stated in some rows and not others, as once, few, many or a class when expanded.

>once|16|TRBJ2-2|TRBV7-8|NA
TGTGCCAGCAGCTGGGGCCATTTATTTAACACCGGGGAGCTGTTTTTT
CASSWGHLFNTGELFF
>NA|15|TRBJ2-5|TRBV5-1|NA
TGCGCCAGCAGCTCCGCGGGGAGAGGCCAAGAGACCCAGTACTTC
CASSSAGRGQETQYF
>NA|16|TRBJ1-1|TRBV5-1|NA
TGCGCCAGCAGCTTGGTCCCCAGCCACGGGGGCACTGAAGCTTTCTTT
CASSLVPSHGGTEAFF
>NA|15|TRBJ2-1|TRBV5-1|NA
TGCGCCAGCTCTACTACGGGGTCCCCAAGCAATGAGCAGTTCTTC
CASSTTGSPSNEQFF
>once|15|TRBJ2-7|TRBV7-6|NA
TGTGCCAGCAGCTTAGGGTCCAGACAAGCTTACGAGCAGTACTTC
CASSLGSRQAYEQYF
>NA|17|TRBJ1-1|TRBV5-1|TRBD1
TGCGCCAGCAGCCGAAAAGGGACAGGGGGCTTGAACACTGAAGCTTTCTTT
CASSRKGTGGLNTEAFF
>NA|16|TRBJ1-5|TRBV28|NA
TGTGCCAGCAGTAAGTTAACCAGGGTCAGCAATCAGCCCCAGCATTTT
CASSKLTRVSNQPQHF
>NA|12|TRBJ1-3|TRBV28|NA
TGTGCCAGCAGTGTGAGAGGAAACACCATATATTTT
CASSVRGNTIYF
>NA|15|TRBJ2-3|TRBV28|NA
TGTGCCAGCAGTTTGGGGGCAGACCTCACAGATACGCAGTATTTT
CASSLGADLTDTQYF
>NA|20|TRBJ2-3|TRBV1|NA
TGCACCAGCAGCCAAGTTAAAGGAGTATGTCAGCGGAGGGGCACAGATACGCAGTATTTT
CTSSQVKGVCQRRGTDTQYF
>NA|15|TRBJ2-7|TRBV6-1|TRBD2
TGTGCCAGCAGTGAGGGTCGGGGGGGCCTGTACGAGCAGTACTTC
CASSEGRGGLYEQYF
>NA|14|TRBJ2-5|TRBV6-5|TRBD1
TGTGCCAGCAGTATAAACAGGGGGCTAGAGACCCAGTACTTC
CASSINRGLETQYF
>NA|16|TRBJ2-1|TRBV11-2|TRBD1
TGTGCCAGCAGCTCCCCGGACAGGGGCTCCTACAATGAGCAGTTCTTC
CASSSPDRGSYNEQFF
>NA|15|TRBJ1-6|TRBV15|NA
TGTGCCACCAGCAGAGAAACAGGGATGAATTCACCCCTCCACTTT
CATSRETGMNSPLHF
>NA|12|TRBJ2-1|TRBV7-2|NA
TGTGCCATTAATCGGGGAAACAATGAGCAGTTCTTC
CAINRGNNEQFF
>NA|15|TRBJ2-5|TRBV7-2|TRBD2
TGTGCCAGCAGCTCCCCCACTAGCGCCTCGGAGACCCAGTACTTC
CASSSPTSASETQYF
>NA|15|TRBJ2-7|TRBV28|NA
TGTGCCAGCAGTTCCGCGGCCCTTGGGGAGGCGGTGCAGTACTTC
CASSSAALGEAVQYF
>NA|15|TRBJ1-6|TRBV5-4|TRBD1
TGTGCCAGCAGCGGTACCGGGACAGTGAATTCACCCCTCCACTTT
CASSGTGTVNSPLHF
>NA|16|TRBJ2-6|TRBV6-1|TRBD1
TGTGCCAGCAGTGGGGGGACAGGGTCTGGGGCCAACGTCCTGACTTTC
CASSGGTGSGANVLTF